This T cell receptor beta chain was recorded in a study of blood T cell repertoires in COVID-19. Study-level information: The study drew acute and convalescent COVID-19 samples from the United States, Italy and Spain.

The CDR3 is 16 residues long. In germline, CDR1 is SGHRS, CDR2 YFSETQ. With 0 bases clipped from V and 7 bases from J, the junction kept 9 bases outside the gene matches. Profiled with immunoSEQ multiplex PCR; TCRdb holds only in-frame clones, not every one. The sample contains 25,000 to 35,000 clones, approximately 80% of which appear only once. Source material: peripheral blood. The V call is TRBV5-1, the J call TRBJ2-1; 8 bases line up with TRBD2. The clonotype originates from a man of 80 years or more with acute or convalescent COVID-19. In DNA, the CDR3 is TGCGCCAGCAGCTTGGAGGCGGCGGGGGGCCCTAATGAGCAGTTCTTC. As protein: CASSLEAAGGPNEQFF.